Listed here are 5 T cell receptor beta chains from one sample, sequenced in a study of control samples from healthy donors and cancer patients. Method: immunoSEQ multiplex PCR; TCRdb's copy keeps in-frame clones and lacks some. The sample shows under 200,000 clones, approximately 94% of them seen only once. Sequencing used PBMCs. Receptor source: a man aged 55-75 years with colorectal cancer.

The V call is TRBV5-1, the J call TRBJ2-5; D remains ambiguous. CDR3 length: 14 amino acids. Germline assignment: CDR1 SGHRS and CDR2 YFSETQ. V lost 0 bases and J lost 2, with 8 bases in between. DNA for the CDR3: TGCGCCAGCAGCTTGGATGCACCACAAGAGACCCAGTACTTC. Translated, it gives CASSLDAPQETQYF.

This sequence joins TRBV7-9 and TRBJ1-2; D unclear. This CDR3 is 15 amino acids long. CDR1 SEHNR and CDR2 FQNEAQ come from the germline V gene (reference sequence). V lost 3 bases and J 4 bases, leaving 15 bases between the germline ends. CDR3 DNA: TGTGCCAGCAGCTTTTCAGCGCTCCCCACCTATGGCTACACCTTC. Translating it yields CASSFSALPTYGYTF.

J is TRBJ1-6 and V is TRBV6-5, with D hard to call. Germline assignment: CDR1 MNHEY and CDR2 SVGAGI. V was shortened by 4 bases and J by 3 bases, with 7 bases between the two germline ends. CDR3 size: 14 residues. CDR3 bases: TGTGCCAGCAGTTCGGGGAACTATAATTCACCCCTCCACTTT. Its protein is CASSSGNYNSPLHF.

The CDR3 protein is CASSQVLGATYYEQYF. Written as DNA, the CDR3 is TGTGCCAGCAGCCAAGTACTGGGGGCCACATACTACGAGCAGTACTTC. The J gene is TRBJ2-7, the V gene TRBV14; possibly TRBD1 for D (6 bases). The germline gives CDR1 SGHDN, CDR2 FVKESK. V gave up 1 base and J gave up 3 bases, with 16 bases separating them. This CDR3 comprises 16 residues.

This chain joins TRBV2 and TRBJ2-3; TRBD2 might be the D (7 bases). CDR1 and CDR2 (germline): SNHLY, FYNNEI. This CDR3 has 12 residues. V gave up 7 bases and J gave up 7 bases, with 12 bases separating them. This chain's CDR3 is CASNWGGNTQYF. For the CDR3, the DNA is TGTGCCAGCAATTGGGGGGGCAATACGCAGTATTTT.